The entry that follows covers one T cell receptor (beta chain) sequence. Original analysis: The authors estimated nucleated cell counts from reference gene primer amplification. Generated by immunoSEQ multiplex PCR, the TCRdb table keeps only in-frame clones and is missing some. The DNA was the basis for D and trimming; V, J and clone size are from that table. This table holds 270,000 or so clones, 80% to 90% found once. This CDR3 comprises 15 residues. CDR1 and CDR2 (germline): MDHEN, SYDVKM. Trimming cost V 3 bases and J 0 bases, with 11 bases left between them. This specimen comes from a study of blood T cell repertoires in COVID-19. In the study overall: Specimens from acute and convalescent COVID-19 originated in the United States, Italy and Spain. PBMCs, B-cell-depleted T cells, or T cells provided the cDNA or gDNA that made up the material.

This rearrangement joins TRBV28 to TRBJ1-1, with a weak D call TRBD1 (6 bases). The receptor was derived from a woman between 45 and 65 years old who had recovered from COVID-19. Material: peripheral blood. CDR3 nucleotides: TGTGCCAGCAGTTTCTGGACAGTAATGAACACTGAAGCTTTCTTT. This sequence encodes CASSFWTVMNTEAFF.